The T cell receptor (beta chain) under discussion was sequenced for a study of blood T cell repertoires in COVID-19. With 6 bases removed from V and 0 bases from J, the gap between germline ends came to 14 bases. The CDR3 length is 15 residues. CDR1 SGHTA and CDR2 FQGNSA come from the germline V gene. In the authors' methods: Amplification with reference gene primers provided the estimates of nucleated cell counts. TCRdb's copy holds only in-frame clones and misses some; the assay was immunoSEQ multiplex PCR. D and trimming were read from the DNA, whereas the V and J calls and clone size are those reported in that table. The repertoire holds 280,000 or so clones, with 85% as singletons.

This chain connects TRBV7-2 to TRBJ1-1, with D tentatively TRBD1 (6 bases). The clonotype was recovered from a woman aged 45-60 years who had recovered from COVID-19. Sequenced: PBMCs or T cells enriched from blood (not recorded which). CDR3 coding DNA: TGTGCCAGCAGTCGGACAGCCGGCATGAACACTGAAGCTTTCTTT. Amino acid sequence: CASSRTAGMNTEAFF.